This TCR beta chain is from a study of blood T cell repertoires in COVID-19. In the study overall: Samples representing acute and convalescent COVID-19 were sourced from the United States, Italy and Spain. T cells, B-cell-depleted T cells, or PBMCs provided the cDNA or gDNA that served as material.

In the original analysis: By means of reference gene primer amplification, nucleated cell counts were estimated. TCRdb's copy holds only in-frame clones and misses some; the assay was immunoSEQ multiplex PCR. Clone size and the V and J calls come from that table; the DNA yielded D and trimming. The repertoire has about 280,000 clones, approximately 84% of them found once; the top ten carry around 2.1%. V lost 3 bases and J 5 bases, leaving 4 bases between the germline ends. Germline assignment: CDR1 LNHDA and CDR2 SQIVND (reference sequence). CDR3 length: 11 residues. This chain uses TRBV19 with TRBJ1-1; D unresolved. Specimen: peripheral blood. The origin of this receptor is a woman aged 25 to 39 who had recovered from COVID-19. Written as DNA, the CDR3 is TGTGCCAGTAGTATCGGGACTGAAGCTTTCTTT. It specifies CASSIGTEAFF.